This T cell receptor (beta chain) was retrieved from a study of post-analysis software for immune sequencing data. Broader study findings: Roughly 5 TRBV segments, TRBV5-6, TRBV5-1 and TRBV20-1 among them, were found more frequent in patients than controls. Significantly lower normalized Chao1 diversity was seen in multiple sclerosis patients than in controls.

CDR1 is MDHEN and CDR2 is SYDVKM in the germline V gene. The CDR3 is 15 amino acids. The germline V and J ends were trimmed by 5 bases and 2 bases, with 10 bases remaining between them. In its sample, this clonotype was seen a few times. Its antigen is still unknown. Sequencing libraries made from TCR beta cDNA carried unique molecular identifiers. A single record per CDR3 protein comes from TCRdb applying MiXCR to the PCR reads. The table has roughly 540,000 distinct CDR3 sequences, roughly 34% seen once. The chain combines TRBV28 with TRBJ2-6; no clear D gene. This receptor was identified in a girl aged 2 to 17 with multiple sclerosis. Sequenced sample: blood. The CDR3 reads CASSVTSAGANVLTF. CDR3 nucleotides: TGTGCCAGCAGTGTGACCTCTGCTGGGGCCAACGTCCTGACTTTC.